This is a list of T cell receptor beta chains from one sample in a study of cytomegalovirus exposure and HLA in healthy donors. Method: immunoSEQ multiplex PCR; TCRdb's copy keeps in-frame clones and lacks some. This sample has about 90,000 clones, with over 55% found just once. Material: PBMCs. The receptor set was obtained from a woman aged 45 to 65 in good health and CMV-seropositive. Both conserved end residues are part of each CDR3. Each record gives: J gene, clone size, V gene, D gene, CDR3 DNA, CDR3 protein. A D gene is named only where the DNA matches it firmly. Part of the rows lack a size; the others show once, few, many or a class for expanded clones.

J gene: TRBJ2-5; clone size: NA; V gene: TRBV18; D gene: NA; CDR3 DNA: TGTGCCAGCTCACCTACGGGATTTCCGGAGACCCAGTACTTC; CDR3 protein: CASSPTGFPETQYF
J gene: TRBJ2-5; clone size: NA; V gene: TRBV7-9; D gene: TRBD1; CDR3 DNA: TGTGCCAGCAGCTTTACAGGGGAAGGGGAGACCCAGTACTTC; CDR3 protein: CASSFTGEGETQYF
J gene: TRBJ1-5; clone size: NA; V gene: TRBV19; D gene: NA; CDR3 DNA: TGTGCCAGTAAGAGTAGCTGGGCAGGGGGCAATCAGCCCCAGCATTTT; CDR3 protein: CASKSSWAGGNQPQHF
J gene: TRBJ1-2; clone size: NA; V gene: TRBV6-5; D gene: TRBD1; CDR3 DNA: TGTGCCAGCAGTCCGGGACAGGGTCCCTATGGCTACACCTTC; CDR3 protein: CASSPGQGPYGYTF
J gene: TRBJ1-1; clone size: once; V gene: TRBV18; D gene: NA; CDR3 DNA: TGTGCCAGCTCACCACCGGGAGAGGGGGGGATGAACACTGAAGCTTTCTTT; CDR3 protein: CASSPPGEGGMNTEAFF
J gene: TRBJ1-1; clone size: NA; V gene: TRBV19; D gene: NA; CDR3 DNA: TGTGCCAGTACTAAACAGGGAGCTGAAGCTTTCTTT; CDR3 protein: CASTKQGAEAFF
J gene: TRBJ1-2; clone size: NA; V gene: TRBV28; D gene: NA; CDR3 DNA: TGTGCCAGCAGTTGGGGGGGGTTGGACTATGGCTACACCTTC; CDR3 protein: CASSWGGLDYGYTF
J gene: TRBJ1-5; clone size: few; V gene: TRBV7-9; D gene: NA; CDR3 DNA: TGTGCCAGCAGCTTAGGAGGTTTGAATCAGCCCCAGCATTTT; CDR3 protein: CASSLGGLNQPQHF
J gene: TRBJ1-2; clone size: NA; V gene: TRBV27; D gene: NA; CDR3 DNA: TGTGCCAGCAGACCTCTGTCGGGGGCTAACTATGGCTACACCTTC; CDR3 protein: CASRPLSGANYGYTF
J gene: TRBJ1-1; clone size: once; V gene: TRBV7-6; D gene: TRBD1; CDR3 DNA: TGTGCCAGCAGCTTAGCCCGACAGGGGAGAACTGAAGCTTTCTTT; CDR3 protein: CASSLARQGRTEAFF
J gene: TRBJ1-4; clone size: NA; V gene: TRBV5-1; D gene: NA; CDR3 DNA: TGCGCCAGCAGCTCGGGAGAAGGGGAGGAAAAACTGTTTTTT; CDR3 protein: CASSSGEGEEKLFF
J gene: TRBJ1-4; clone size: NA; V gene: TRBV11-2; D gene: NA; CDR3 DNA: TGTGCCAGCAGCTTTCGGGACACCTCTAATGAAAAACTGTTTTTT; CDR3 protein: CASSFRDTSNEKLFF
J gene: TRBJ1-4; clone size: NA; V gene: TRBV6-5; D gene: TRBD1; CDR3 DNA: TGTGCCAGCAGTCGCGACCGACAGGGGAGACTGTTTTTT; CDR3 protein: CASSRDRQGRLFF
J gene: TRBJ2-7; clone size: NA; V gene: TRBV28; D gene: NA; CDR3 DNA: TGTGCCAGCAGTAAACAGATCAGCTCCTACGAGCAGTACTTC; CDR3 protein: CASSKQISSYEQYF
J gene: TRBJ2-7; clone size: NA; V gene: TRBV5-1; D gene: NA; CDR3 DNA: TGCGCCAGCAGCTCAGACAGCGCCTACGAGCAGTACTTC; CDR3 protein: CASSSDSAYEQYF
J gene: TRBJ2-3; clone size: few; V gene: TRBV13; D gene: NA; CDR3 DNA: TGTGCCAGCGGAGTAGGTACAGATACGCAGTATTTT; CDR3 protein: CASGVGTDTQYF
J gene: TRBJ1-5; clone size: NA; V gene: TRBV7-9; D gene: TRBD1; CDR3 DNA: TGTGCCAGCAGCACGGACAGGGAGGTCCAGCCCCAGCATTTT; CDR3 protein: CASSTDREVQPQHF
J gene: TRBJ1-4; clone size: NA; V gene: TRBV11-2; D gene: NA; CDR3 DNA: TGTGCCAGCAGCTTAAGTCGCGGGGCAGGGTTCAGTGAAAAACTGTTTTTT; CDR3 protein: CASSLSRGAGFSEKLFF
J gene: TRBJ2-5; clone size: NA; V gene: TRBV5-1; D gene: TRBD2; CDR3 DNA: TGCGCCAGCAGCTTGGGGAGTAGCGGGGGTGCAGAGACCCAGTACTTC; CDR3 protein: CASSLGSSGGAETQYF
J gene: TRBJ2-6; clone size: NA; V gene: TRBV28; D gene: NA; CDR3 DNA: TGTGCCAGCAGTTTACAAGCCGGGGCCAACGTCCTGACTTTC; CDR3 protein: CASSLQAGANVLTF
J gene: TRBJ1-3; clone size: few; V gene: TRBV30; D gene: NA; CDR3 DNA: TGTGCCTGGAGGCAGGGTATTGGGGACACCATATATTTT; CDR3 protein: CAWRQGIGDTIYF
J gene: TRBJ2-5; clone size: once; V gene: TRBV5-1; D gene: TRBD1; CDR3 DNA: TGCGCCAGCTACCCCGGGACAGGGGATGCGACCCAGTACTTC; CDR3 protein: CASYPGTGDATQYF
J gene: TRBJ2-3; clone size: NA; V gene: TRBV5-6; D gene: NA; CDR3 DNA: TGTGCCAGCGGGTTGGGGCGCACAGATACGCAGTATTTT; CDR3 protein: CASGLGRTDTQYF
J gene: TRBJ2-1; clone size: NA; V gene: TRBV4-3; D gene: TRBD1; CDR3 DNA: TGCGCCAGCAGCCAAGACCCCCCAGGGGGTTACGACAATGAGCAGTTCTTC; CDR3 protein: CASSQDPPGGYDNEQFF
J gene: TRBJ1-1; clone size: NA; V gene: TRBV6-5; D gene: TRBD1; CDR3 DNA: TGTGCCAGCAGAGCCCAACAGGGGGCGCAGGCTGAAGCTTTCTTT; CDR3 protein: CASRAQQGAQAEAFF
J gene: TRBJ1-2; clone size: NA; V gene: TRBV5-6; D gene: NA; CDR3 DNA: TGTGCCAGCAGCTCAGGGATTAACTATGGCTACACCTTC; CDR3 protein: CASSSGINYGYTF
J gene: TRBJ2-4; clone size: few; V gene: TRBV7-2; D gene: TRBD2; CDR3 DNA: TGTGCCAGCAGCCTAACCCCCGGGACTAGCGGGGGTGGGTTAAACATTCAGTACTTC; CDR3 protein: CASSLTPGTSGGGLNIQYF
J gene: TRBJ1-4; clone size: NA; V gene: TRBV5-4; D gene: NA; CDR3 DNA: TGTGCCAGCAGCTTTTCAGGGGTTGGGGAAAAACTGTTTTTT; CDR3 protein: CASSFSGVGEKLFF
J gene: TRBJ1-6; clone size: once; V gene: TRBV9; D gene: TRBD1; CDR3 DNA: TGTGCCAGCAGCGTCTCCGGGACAGGGGATTCACCCCTCCACTTT; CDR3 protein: CASSVSGTGDSPLHF
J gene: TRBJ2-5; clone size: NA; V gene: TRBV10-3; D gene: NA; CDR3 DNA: TGTGCCATCAGTGAGCGGGGACTGGAGACCCAGTACTTC; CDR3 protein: CAISERGLETQYF
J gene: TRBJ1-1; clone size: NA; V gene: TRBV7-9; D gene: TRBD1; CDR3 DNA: TGTGCCAGCAGCCTAGACAGGGGGGTGATCACTGAAGCTTTCTTT; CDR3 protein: CASSLDRGVITEAFF
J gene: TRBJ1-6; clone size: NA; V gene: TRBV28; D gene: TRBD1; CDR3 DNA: TGTGCCAGCTACGACAGGGCGCTTAATTCACCCCTCCACTTT; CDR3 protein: CASYDRALNSPLHF
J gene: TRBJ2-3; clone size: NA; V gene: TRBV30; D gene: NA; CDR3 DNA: TGTGCCTGGAGGAGCCTAGGTGGAGATACGCAGTATTTT; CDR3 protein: CAWRSLGGDTQYF
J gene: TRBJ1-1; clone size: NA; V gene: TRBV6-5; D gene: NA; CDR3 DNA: TGTGCCAGCAGTCTTCCGGGATCCAACACTGAAGCTTTCTTT; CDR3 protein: CASSLPGSNTEAFF
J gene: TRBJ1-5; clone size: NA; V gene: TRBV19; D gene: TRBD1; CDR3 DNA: TGTGCCAGTAGTATAGATGGTTGGGACAGGGTATATCAGCCCCAGCATTTT; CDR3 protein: CASSIDGWDRVYQPQHF
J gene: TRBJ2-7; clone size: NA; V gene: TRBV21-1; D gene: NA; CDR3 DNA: TGTGCCAGCAGCAAAGAAGATTCGGGTTTC; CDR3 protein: CASSKEDSGF
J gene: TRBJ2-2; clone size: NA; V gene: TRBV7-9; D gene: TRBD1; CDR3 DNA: TGTGCCAGCAGCTCTCAGGGGGCAATCACCGGGGAGCTGTTTTTT; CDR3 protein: CASSSQGAITGELFF
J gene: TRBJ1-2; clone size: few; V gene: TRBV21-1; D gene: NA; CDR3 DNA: TGTGCCAGCAGCAAAAGACAGGGGGTTGGGGAATATGGCTACACCTTC; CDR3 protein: CASSKRQGVGEYGYTF
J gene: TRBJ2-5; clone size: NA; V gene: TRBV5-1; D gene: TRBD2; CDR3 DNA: TGCGCCAGCAGCTTGGGACTAGCGGGACTCATCCAAGAGACCCAGTACTTC; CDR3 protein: CASSLGLAGLIQETQYF
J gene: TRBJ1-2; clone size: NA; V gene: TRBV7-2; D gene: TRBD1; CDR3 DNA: TGTGCCAGCAGCTTAAGGCAGGGGGGCGGCTATGGCTACACCTTC; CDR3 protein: CASSLRQGGGYGYTF
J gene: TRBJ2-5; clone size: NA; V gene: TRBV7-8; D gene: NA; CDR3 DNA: TGTGCCAGCAGCCCCGCCCGGGACACCCAAGAGACCCAGTACTTC; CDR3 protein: CASSPARDTQETQYF
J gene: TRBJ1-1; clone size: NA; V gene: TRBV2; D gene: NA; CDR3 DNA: TGTGCCAGCAGTGAACAGGGGTTCACCAACGCTGAAGCTTTCTTT; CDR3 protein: CASSEQGFTNAEAFF
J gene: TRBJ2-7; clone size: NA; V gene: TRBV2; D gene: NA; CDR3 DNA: TGTGCCAGCAGTGATTACGAGCAGTACTTC; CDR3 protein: CASSDYEQYF
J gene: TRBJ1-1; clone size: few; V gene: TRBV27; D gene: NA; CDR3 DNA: TGTGCCAGCAGTTTATTGGCGGGGATTAATACCGAGGACACTGAAGCTTTCTTT; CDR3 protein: CASSLLAGINTEDTEAFF
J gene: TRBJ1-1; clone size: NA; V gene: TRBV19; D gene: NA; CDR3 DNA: TGTGCCAGTAGTACCTCCTTGACAGGGAACACTGAAGCTTTCTTT; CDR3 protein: CASSTSLTGNTEAFF
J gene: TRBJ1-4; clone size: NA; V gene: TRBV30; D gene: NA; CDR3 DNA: TGTGCCTGGAGTGTCACAGGATCAAATGAAAAACTGTTTTTT; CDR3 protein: CAWSVTGSNEKLFF
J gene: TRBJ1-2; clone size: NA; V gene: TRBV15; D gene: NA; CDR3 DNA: TGTGCCACCAGCAGAGATTGGCAGGACAGATATGGCTACACCTTC; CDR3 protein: CATSRDWQDRYGYTF
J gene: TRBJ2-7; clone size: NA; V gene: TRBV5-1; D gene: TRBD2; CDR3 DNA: TGCGCCAGCAGCTATACTAGCGGGGGGACCTACGAGCAGTACTTC; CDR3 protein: CASSYTSGGTYEQYF